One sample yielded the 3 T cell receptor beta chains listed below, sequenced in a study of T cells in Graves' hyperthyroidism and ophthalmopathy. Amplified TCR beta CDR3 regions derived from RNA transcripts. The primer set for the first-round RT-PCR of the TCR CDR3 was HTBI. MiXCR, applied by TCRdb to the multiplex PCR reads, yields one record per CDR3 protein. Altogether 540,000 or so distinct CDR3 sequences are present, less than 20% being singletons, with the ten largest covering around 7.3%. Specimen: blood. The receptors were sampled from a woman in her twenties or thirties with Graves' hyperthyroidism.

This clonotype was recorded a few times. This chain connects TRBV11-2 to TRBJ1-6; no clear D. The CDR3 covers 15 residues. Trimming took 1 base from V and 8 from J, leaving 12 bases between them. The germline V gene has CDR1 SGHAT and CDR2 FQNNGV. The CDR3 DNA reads TGTGCCAGCAGCTTAGGTGGGTCGTCGGATTCACCCCTCCACTTT. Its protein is CASSLGGSSDSPLHF.

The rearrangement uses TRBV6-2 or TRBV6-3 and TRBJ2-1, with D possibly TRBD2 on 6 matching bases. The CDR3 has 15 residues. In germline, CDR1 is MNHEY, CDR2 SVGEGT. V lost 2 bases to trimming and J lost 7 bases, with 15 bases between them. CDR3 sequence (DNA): TGTGCCAGCAGTTACATTCGGGAGCCCCAAAATGAGCAGTTCTTC. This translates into CASSYIREPQNEQFF.

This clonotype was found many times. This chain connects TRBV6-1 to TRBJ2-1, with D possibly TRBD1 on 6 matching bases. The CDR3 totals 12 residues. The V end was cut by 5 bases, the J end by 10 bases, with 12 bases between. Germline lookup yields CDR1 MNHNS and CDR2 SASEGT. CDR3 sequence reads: CASSPPDSEQFF. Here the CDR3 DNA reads TGTGCCAGCAGTCCCCCGGACAGCGAGCAGTTCTTC.